Shown below are 23 T cell receptor beta chains from a single sample sequenced in a study of CD8 T cells in Susac syndrome. Random hexamers were used to reverse transcribe about 0.5 to 1 ug of RNA. TCRdb passed the immunoSEQ multiplex PCR reads through MiXCR, listing each CDR3 protein once. The repertoire holds 150,000 to 200,000 distinct CDR3 sequences, over 85% seen once, with around 0.13% in the top ten. Sequencing was carried out using CD4+ T cells from PBMCs. These receptors all stem from a human donor in good health.

J is TRBJ2-5 and V is TRBV7-7; TRBD2 is a possible D gene (5 bases). The germline gives CDR1 SSHAT, CDR2 FNYEAQ (reference sequence). V was cut by 5 bases and J by 5 bases, with 12 bases left in between. The CDR3 loop spans 13 amino acids. CDR3: CASSRDYMETQYF. The DNA of the CDR3 is TGTGCCAGCAGCCGAGACTATATGGAGACCCAGTACTTC.

The rearrangement uses TRBV3-1 and TRBJ2-3; the match to TRBD1 covers 8 bases. The V and J ends lost 4 bases and 4 bases, in that order; junction bases with no gene match: 4. The CDR3 consists of 14 residues. Germline V gene lookup returns CDR1 LGHDT and CDR2 YNNKEL (reference sequence). The CDR3 spells CASSLSGGADTQYF. DNA for the CDR3: TGTGCCAGCAGCCTCTCAGGGGGCGCAGATACGCAGTATTTT.

Concerning this clonotype: Since the CDR3 does not end with the conserved phenylalanine or tryptophan, this likely comes from a read error. The genes are TRBV7-9 and TRBJ2-5; a weak D match, TRBD1 (5 bases). In germline, CDR1 is SEHNR, CDR2 FQNEAQ (reference sequence). The CDR3 length is 13 residues. Trimming left V 6 bases short and J 1 base short, with 9 bases between. Here the CDR3 reads CASRQGLQETQYS. The CDR3 DNA reads as TGTGCCAGCAGGCAGGGTCTCCAAGAGACCCAGTACTCC.

The CDR3 sequence is CASSPGGQGNYGYTF. In DNA, the CDR3 is TGTGCCAGCAGCCCCGGAGGACAGGGGAACTATGGCTACACCTTC. J is TRBJ1-2 and V is TRBV6-5, with TRBD1 identical over 9 bases. The CDR3 loop spans 15 amino acids. The V and J ends lost 6 bases and 2 bases, in that order; junction bases with no gene match: 7. The germline gives CDR1 MNHEY, CDR2 SVGAGI.

The rearrangement joins TRBV19 to TRBJ2-7, with D possibly TRBD2 on 5 matching bases. V lost 3 bases and J lost 2, with 11 bases in between. CDR3 length equals 14 residues. The V gene's germline CDR1 is LNHDA and CDR2 SQIVND (reference sequence). In nucleotides, the CDR3 is TGTGCCAGTAGTATCGGTAGCGTGACCTACGAGCAGTACTTC. Translating it yields CASSIGSVTYEQYF.

V gene TRBV6-5 combines with J gene TRBJ1-1; unclear D gene. V lost 4 bases and J lost 5, with 11 bases in between. Germline V gene sequence: CDR1 MNHEY, CDR2 SVGAGI. This CDR3 contains 13 residues. CDR3 DNA: TGTGCCAGCAGTTTCGACTTGGGGACTGAAGCTTTCTTT. Amino acid sequence: CASSFDLGTEAFF.

This rearrangement joins TRBV9 to TRBJ2-3; 9 bases are shared with TRBD1. Germline lookup yields CDR1 SGDLS and CDR2 YYNGEE. There are 16 residues in the CDR3. V lost 4 bases, J lost 3 bases, and 9 bases stayed unmatched. The DNA of the CDR3 is TGTGCCAGCAGCCCCGGTCCCGGGACAGGGACAGATACGCAGTATTTT. It specifies CASSPGPGTGTDTQYF. Together with reference TRBV9 and TRBJ2-3, the CDR3 gives the full variable domain: DSGVTQTPKHLITATGQRVTLRCSPRSGDLSVYWYQQSLDQGLQFLIQYYNGEERAKGNILERFSAQQFPDLHSELNLSSLELGDSALYFCASSPGPGTGTDTQYFGPGTRLTVL.

This clonotype was seen just once. In DNA form, the CDR3 reads TGCAGTGCTAGACCAGCTCGGGTGGATTCACCCCTCCACTTT. The encoded protein is CSARPARVDSPLHF. V and J are TRBV20-1 and TRBJ1-6; D is unresolved. The CDR3 totals 14 residues. V lost 2 bases, J lost 8 bases, and 13 bases lay in between. Per germline, CDR1 DFQATT and CDR2 SNEGSKA (reference sequence).

The rearrangement uses TRBV29-1 and TRBJ2-5, with 9 bases matching TRBD1. CDR3 length: 13 amino acids. Looked up from germline, CDR1 is SQVTM and CDR2 is ANQGSEA. Losses at the gene ends were 7 bases for V and 4 bases for J; bases not matched to a gene: 7. The CDR3 here is CSARHRGPETQYF. The CDR3 DNA reads as TGCAGCGCACGACACAGGGGGCCAGAGACCCAGTACTTC. The full variable domain, its missing parts supplied by reference TRBV29-1 and TRBJ2-5, is SAVISQKPSRDICQRGTSLTIQCQVDSQVTMMFWYRQQPGQSLTLIATANQGSEATYESGFVIDKFPISRPNLTFSTLTVSNMSPEDSSIYLCSARHRGPETQYFGPGTRLLVL.

The V and J genes are TRBV30 and TRBJ1-4; maybe TRBD1 (6 bases). The V gene's germline CDR1 is GTSNPN and CDR2 SVGIG (reference sequence). Deletions cut 4 bases from V and 8 bases from J, with 20 bases between. This CDR3 spans 15 amino acids. The CDR3 sequence: CAWTWTEGIIEKLFF. The CDR3, as DNA: TGTGCCTGGACCTGGACAGAGGGGATAATCGAAAAACTGTTTTTT.

The chain carries TRBV9 and TRBJ1-1; possibly TRBD1 for D (5 bases). Germline-derived CDR1 and CDR2 are SGDLS and YYNGEE. V shed 4 bases and J shed 4 bases, with 17 bases lying between them. This CDR3 comprises 15 residues. CDR3 residues: CASSPTGLRGTEAFF. The CDR3 DNA reads TGTGCCAGCAGCCCCACGGGGCTCCGGGGCACTGAAGCTTTCTTT.

The gene calls are TRBV5-4 and TRBJ2-1; 11 bases line up with TRBD2. Germline-derived CDR1 and CDR2 are SGHNT and YYREEE (reference sequence). Trimming removed 4 bases from V and 6 bases from J; junction bases left unmatched: 6. CDR3 length equals 15 residues. The CDR3 bases are TGTGCCAGCAGCAGTACTAGCGGGGGCCTCAATGAGCAGTTCTTC. Translation gives CASSSTSGGLNEQFF.

The chain employs TRBV19 and TRBJ2-1; the match to TRBD1 covers 7 bases. The germline V gene has CDR1 LNHDA and CDR2 SQIVND (reference sequence). This CDR3 has 14 amino acids. V lost 1 base to trimming and J lost 5 bases; unmatched junction nucleotides: 2. In DNA, the CDR3 is TGTGCCAGTAGTATAGCCGGGACAGACAATGAGCAGTTCTTC. This gives the protein CASSIAGTDNEQFF.

The chain carries TRBV7-9 and TRBJ2-7, with a possible D match to TRBD1 (6 bases). CDR1 and CDR2 from the germline V gene are SEHNR and FQNEAQ (reference sequence). Trimming left V 1 base short and J 6 bases short, with 7 bases between. The CDR3 extends over 12 amino acids. The CDR3 sequence is CASSLEGGEQYF. CDR3 nucleotide sequence: TGTGCCAGCAGCTTAGAAGGGGGCGAGCAGTACTTC. Looking up the rest from reference TRBV7-9 and TRBJ2-7 gives the full variable domain: DTGVSQNPRHKITKRGQNVTFRCDPISEHNRLYWYRQTLGQGPEFLTYFQNEAQLEKSRLLSDRFSAERPKGSFSTLEIQRTEQGDSAMYLCASSLEGGEQYFGPGTRLTVT.

The chain uses TRBV27 and TRBJ1-6; 8 bases line up with TRBD1. The length of the CDR3 is 16 residues. Germline assignment: CDR1 MNHEY and CDR2 SMNVEV (reference sequence). After removal of 7 bases from V and 3 bases from J, the junction contained 8 bases not matched to a gene. CDR3 region: CASNTFDRGYNSPLHF. CDR3 in DNA: TGTGCCAGCAACACTTTCGACAGGGGCTATAATTCACCCCTCCACTTT.

The CDR3 sequence is CASSLASQGNSPLHF. The CDR3 DNA sequence: TGTGCCAGCAGTTTAGCGTCCCAGGGGAATTCACCCCTCCACTTT. The chain is built from TRBV12-3 or TRBV12-4 and TRBJ1-6; weak D call: TRBD1 (6 bases). Trimming cost V 0 bases and J 7 bases, with 10 bases left between them. The CDR3 consists of 15 residues.

This clonotype was detected once. The J gene is TRBJ1-2, the V gene TRBV19; D gene uncertain. V lost 5 bases to trimming and J lost 0 bases, with 10 bases between them. CDR1 is LNHDA, CDR2 SQIVND, per germline (reference sequence). This CDR3 has 14 amino acids. DNA for the CDR3: TGTGCCAGTAGTCCTCAATGGTCTAACTATGGCTACACCTTC. Amino acids: CASSPQWSNYGYTF. The whole variable domain, remainder taken from reference TRBV19 and TRBJ1-2, is DGGITQSPKYLFRKEGQNVTLSCEQNLNHDAMYWYRQDPGQGLRLIYYSQIVNDFQKGDIAEGYSVSREKKESFPLTVTSAQKNPTAFYLCASSPQWSNYGYTFGSGTRLTVV.

The V and J genes are TRBV9 and TRBJ2-1; D is perhaps TRBD2 (6 bases). CDR1 and CDR2 from the germline V gene are SGDLS and YYNGEE. This CDR3 contains 15 residues. Trimming stripped 3 bases from V and 1 base from J, with 11 bases between. The CDR3 nucleotides read TGTGCCAGCAGCGCCGGAGGGCTGTCCTACAATGAGCAGTTCTTC. This translates into CASSAGGLSYNEQFF.

The chain couples TRBV5-4 to TRBJ2-3, with D perhaps matching TRBD1 or TRBD2 (6 bases each). V lost 6 bases, J lost 2 bases, and 28 bases lay in between. This CDR3 has 19 amino acids. The germline CDR1 and CDR2 sequences are SGHNT and YYREEE (reference sequence). The CDR3 DNA sequence: TGTGCCAGCATACCGACAGGCGGGAAATCCGGAGGTACCACAGATACGCAGTATTTT. Residues: CASIPTGGKSGGTTDTQYF.

This clonotype was counted once. The chain couples TRBV29-1 to TRBJ1-1; 8 bases match TRBD1. This CDR3 has 13 amino acids. J was trimmed by 0 bases and V by 8 bases; bases with no gene match: 5. Germline CDR1 is SQVTM and CDR2 is ANQGSEA. CDR3: CSSGTGLNTEAFF. The CDR3 DNA sequence: TGCAGCTCCGGGACAGGTTTGAACACTGAAGCTTTCTTT.

The chain uses TRBV14 and TRBJ2-5; D unresolved. CDR1 SGHDN and CDR2 FVKESK come from the germline V gene. The CDR3 runs to 13 residues. V was trimmed by 3 bases and J by 1 base, leaving 6 bases between them. The CDR3 spells CASSQITQETQYF. The DNA of the CDR3 is TGTGCCAGCAGCCAGATAACCCAAGAGACCCAGTACTTC.

The J gene is TRBJ1-2, the V gene TRBV10-3, with D tentatively TRBD1 (6 bases). Trimming pared 3 bases from V and 14 bases from J, leaving 13 bases between. This CDR3 has 11 residues. Germline V lookup: CDR1 ENHRY, CDR2 SYGVKD. CDR3 sequence reads: CAISDGGHPTF. CDR3 DNA sequence: TGTGCCATCAGTGATGGGGGACATCCGACCTTC.

The DNA of the CDR3 is TGTGCCAGCAGCGTAGGGGAAACGCAGGGAGGCACTGAAGCTTTCTTT. It yields the protein CASSVGETQGGTEAFF. The chain joins TRBV11-2 to TRBJ1-1; possible D gene TRBD1, 5 bases. CDR1 and CDR2 (germline): SGHAT, FQNNGV. The CDR3 extends over 16 amino acids. V lost 5 bases and J lost 4, with 20 bases in between.